This is a list of T cell receptor beta chains from one sample in a study of blood T cell repertoires in COVID-19. Measured with immunoSEQ multiplex PCR; TCRdb has only the in-frame clones, and not every one. The sample lists about 210,000 clones, more than 80% occurring once. Sequencing input: peripheral blood. The receptors originated from an elderly woman with COVID-19, enrolled during active disease. The CDR3 runs from the conserved cysteine through the conserved F or W. Fields, in order: clone size, V gene, J gene, D gene, CDR3 protein, CDR3 DNA. A D gene is named only where the DNA matches it firmly. Part of the rows lack a size; the others show once, few, many or a class for expanded clones.

clone size: -
V gene: TRBV4-1
J gene: TRBJ1-6
D gene: -
CDR3 protein: CASTRDPSNNSPLHF
CDR3 DNA: TGCGCCAGCACGCGGGACCCCTCAAATAATTCACCCCTCCACTTT

clone size: once
V gene: TRBV5-4
J gene: TRBJ2-1
D gene: TRBD2
CDR3 protein: CASSVSGTSYNEQFF
CDR3 DNA: TGTGCCAGCAGCGTTAGCGGGACTTCCTACAATGAGCAGTTCTTC

clone size: -
V gene: TRBV28
J gene: TRBJ1-1
D gene: TRBD1
CDR3 protein: CASSLINRGRTEAFF
CDR3 DNA: TGTGCCAGCAGTTTAATTAACAGGGGGCGGACTGAAGCTTTCTTT

clone size: -
V gene: TRBV27
J gene: TRBJ1-2
D gene: TRBD1
CDR3 protein: CASSLSTGAGLGGYTF
CDR3 DNA: TGTGCCAGCAGTTTATCGACAGGGGCGGGCTTGGGGGGCTACACCTTC

clone size: -
V gene: TRBV9
J gene: TRBJ1-1
D gene: TRBD1
CDR3 protein: CASSPGGRTEAFF
CDR3 DNA: TGTGCCAGCAGCCCAGGGGGTCGCACTGAAGCTTTCTTT

clone size: -
V gene: TRBV6-5
J gene: TRBJ1-2
D gene: -
CDR3 protein: CASRKQGRNYGYTF
CDR3 DNA: TGTGCCAGCAGAAAACAGGGCCGCAACTATGGCTACACCTTC

clone size: -
V gene: TRBV19
J gene: TRBJ2-5
D gene: -
CDR3 protein: CASSSQGGLETQYF
CDR3 DNA: TGTGCCAGTAGCTCGCAGGGGGGTCTGGAGACCCAGTACTTC

clone size: -
V gene: TRBV3-1/TRBV3-2
J gene: TRBJ1-2
D gene: -
CDR3 protein: CASGGVNSYGYTF
CDR3 DNA: TGTGCCAGCGGCGGAGTAAATTCGTATGGCTACACCTTC

clone size: -
V gene: TRBV7-3
J gene: TRBJ2-2
D gene: -
CDR3 protein: CASSLQGEAGELFF
CDR3 DNA: TGTGCCAGCAGCCTACAGGGAGAGGCGGGGGAGCTGTTTTTT

clone size: -
V gene: TRBV2
J gene: TRBJ1-5
D gene: -
CDR3 protein: CASLVGRGSNQPQHF
CDR3 DNA: TGTGCCAGCCTGGTGGGTCGGGGTAGCAATCAGCCCCAGCATTTT

clone size: -
V gene: TRBV14
J gene: TRBJ2-3
D gene: -
CDR3 protein: CASSPRGAYTDTQYF
CDR3 DNA: TGTGCCAGCAGCCCAAGGGGCGCTTACACAGATACGCAGTATTTT

clone size: -
V gene: TRBV5-1
J gene: TRBJ2-7
D gene: TRBD2
CDR3 protein: CASRAGGGGTPPYEQYF
CDR3 DNA: TGCGCCAGCAGGGCAGGCGGGGGGGGGACACCCCCCTACGAGCAGTACTTC

clone size: -
V gene: TRBV3-1/TRBV3-2
J gene: TRBJ1-4
D gene: TRBD1
CDR3 protein: CASSLRDSYEKLFF
CDR3 DNA: TGTGCCAGCAGCCTCCGGGACAGCTATGAAAAACTGTTTTTT

clone size: -
V gene: TRBV7-9
J gene: TRBJ1-1
D gene: -
CDR3 protein: CASSPSLIHTEAFF
CDR3 DNA: TGTGCCAGCAGCCCCTCCCTAATTCACACTGAAGCTTTCTTT

clone size: -
V gene: TRBV9
J gene: TRBJ1-6
D gene: -
CDR3 protein: CASSVGGNNSPLHF
CDR3 DNA: TGTGCCAGCAGCGTAGGCGGAAATAATTCACCCCTCCACTTT

clone size: -
V gene: TRBV6-5
J gene: TRBJ2-1
D gene: TRBD1
CDR3 protein: CASSSRQGSYNEQFF
CDR3 DNA: TGTGCCAGCAGTTCCAGACAGGGATCCTACAATGAGCAGTTCTTC

clone size: -
V gene: TRBV4-2
J gene: TRBJ1-6
D gene: TRBD1
CDR3 protein: CASSSGTGASPLHF
CDR3 DNA: TGTGCCAGCAGCTCCGGGACAGGGGCTTCACCCCTCCACTTT

clone size: -
V gene: TRBV27
J gene: TRBJ1-2
D gene: TRBD1
CDR3 protein: CASSLGGSQHYGYTF
CDR3 DNA: TGTGCCAGCAGTCTAGGGGGCAGCCAGCACTATGGCTACACCTTC

clone size: -
V gene: TRBV4-1
J gene: TRBJ1-2
D gene: -
CDR3 protein: CASSQPSTGVPGYTF
CDR3 DNA: TGCGCCAGCAGCCAACCCTCGACCGGGGTTCCTGGCTACACCTTC

clone size: -
V gene: TRBV9
J gene: TRBJ2-1
D gene: -
CDR3 protein: CASSVVGGTYNEQFF
CDR3 DNA: TGTGCCAGCAGCGTAGTCGGCGGAACCTACAATGAGCAGTTCTTC

clone size: -
V gene: TRBV7-9
J gene: TRBJ2-1
D gene: -
CDR3 protein: CASSPQGGYNEQFF
CDR3 DNA: TGTGCCAGCAGCCCCCAGGGGGGCTACAATGAGCAGTTCTTC

clone size: -
V gene: TRBV6-5
J gene: TRBJ1-2
D gene: -
CDR3 protein: CASSYRRDYGYTF
CDR3 DNA: TGTGCCAGCAGTTACCGCAGGGACTATGGCTACACCTTC

clone size: -
V gene: TRBV12-3/TRBV12-4
J gene: TRBJ1-5
D gene: -
CDR3 protein: CASSPLMRPQHF
CDR3 DNA: TGTGCCAGCAGTCCCTTAATGAGGCCCCAGCATTTT

clone size: -
V gene: TRBV11-2
J gene: TRBJ2-4
D gene: TRBD2
CDR3 protein: CASSTRLAGGRDIQYF
CDR3 DNA: TGTGCCAGCAGCACCCGACTAGCGGGAGGGAGGGACATTCAGTACTTC

clone size: few
V gene: TRBV15
J gene: TRBJ2-1
D gene: -
CDR3 protein: CATRKSVSSYNEQFF
CDR3 DNA: TGTGCCACCCGGAAGAGCGTTAGCTCCTACAATGAGCAGTTCTTC

clone size: -
V gene: TRBV11-2
J gene: TRBJ1-3
D gene: TRBD1
CDR3 protein: CASSYGQGNTIYF
CDR3 DNA: TGTGCCAGCAGCTACGGACAGGGGAACACCATATATTTT

clone size: -
V gene: TRBV12-3/TRBV12-4
J gene: TRBJ1-6
D gene: -
CDR3 protein: CASTTAPPLHF
CDR3 DNA: TGTGCCAGCACTACTGCCCCACCCCTCCACTTT

clone size: -
V gene: TRBV5-1
J gene: TRBJ2-3
D gene: TRBD1
CDR3 protein: CATSPADRLSTDTQYF
CDR3 DNA: TGCGCCACCAGCCCAGCGGACAGGCTTAGCACAGATACGCAGTATTTT

clone size: -
V gene: TRBV6-7
J gene: TRBJ2-7
D gene: -
CDR3 protein: CASSTSLNSRPKQYF
CDR3 DNA: TGTGCCAGCAGTACATCTCTAAATTCTAGGCCGAAGCAGTACTTC